This is a list of T cell receptor beta chains from one sample in a study of ipilimumab plus nivolumab after autologous stem cell transplantation. The protocol was immunoSEQ multiplex PCR, while the TCRdb copy is restricted to in-frame clones and leaves out a portion. The table shows 15,000 to 20,000 clones, with about four fifths occurring only once. The starting material was PBMCs, obtained in a trial of ipilimumab plus nivolumab as post-transplant consolidation. These receptors were obtained from a male donor with diffuse large B-cell lymphoma. Each CDR3 is given with its conserved first and last residue. A D gene is named only where the DNA matches it firmly. Clone sizes are given selectively: once, few, many, or a class where the clone is expanded.

d_gene	v_gene	abundance	len	j_gene	CDR3aa	CDR3nt
-	TRBV4-2	-	16	TRBJ2-7	CASSQDLAGASYEQYF	TGTGCCAGCAGCCAAGATTTGGCAGGGGCGTCGTACGAGCAGTACTTC
-	TRBV7-9	few	14	TRBJ1-2	CASSSWTANYGYTF	TGTGCCAGCAGCTCGTGGACAGCCAACTATGGCTACACCTTC
-	TRBV6-5	-	16	TRBJ1-6	CASSYRWTAENSPLHF	TGTGCCAGCAGTTACAGGTGGACAGCAGAAAATTCACCCCTCCACTTT
TRBD2	TRBV11-3	-	16	TRBJ2-3	CASSPRAGGPTDTQYF	TGTGCCAGCAGCCCTCGAGCGGGGGGGCCCACAGATACGCAGTATTTT
TRBD2	TRBV7-2	-	14	TRBJ2-5	CASTASGDQETQYF	TGTGCCAGCACGGCTAGCGGGGATCAAGAGACCCAGTACTTC
-	TRBV18	-	15	TRBJ1-6	CASSPTTGQGSPLHF	TGTGCCAGCTCGCCGACTACAGGCCAGGGATCACCCCTCCACTTT
-	TRBV4-1	-	19	TRBJ2-3	CASSQVGRASSGYTDTQYF	TGCGCCAGCAGCCAAGTCGGGAGAGCTAGCTCGGGGTACACAGATACGCAGTATTTT
TRBD2	TRBV11-2	-	14	TRBJ2-7	CASSSAGATYEQYF	TGTGCCAGCAGCTCAGCGGGGGCCACCTACGAGCAGTACTTC
TRBD1	TRBV2	-	13	TRBJ1-2	CASRVQGAYGYTF	TGTGCCAGCAGGGTACAGGGGGCCTATGGCTACACCTTC
-	TRBV18	-	14	TRBJ1-2	CASSPSRENGGYTF	TGTGCCAGCTCACCCTCACGCGAGAACGGTGGCTACACCTTC
-	TRBV5-1	-	15	TRBJ2-1	CASSLEADSYNEQFF	TGCGCCAGCAGCTTGGAAGCGGATAGCTACAATGAGCAGTTCTTC
TRBD1	TRBV6-1	few	14	TRBJ1-2	CASLGQDYNYGYTF	TGTGCCAGCCTCGGACAGGATTATAACTATGGCTACACCTTC
-	TRBV10-3	-	15	TRBJ2-3	CAISEATWYGDTQYF	TGTGCCATCAGTGAGGCCACTTGGTACGGGGATACGCAGTATTTT
TRBD1	TRBV5-6	-	17	TRBJ2-1	CASSLSGQGAAWDEQFF	TGTGCCAGCAGCTTATCGGGACAGGGGGCGGCTTGGGATGAGCAGTTCTTC